This T cell receptor (beta chain) comes out of a study of blood T cell repertoires in COVID-19. Study at large: COVID-19 samples collected from the United States, Italy and Spain covered acute and convalescent phases.

Exposed study participants had met a COVID-19 case within 2 weeks before entry. Per the study methods: Researchers report that nucleated cell counts were estimated from reference gene primer amplification. Generated by immunoSEQ multiplex PCR, the TCRdb table keeps only in-frame clones and is missing some. D and trimming come from the DNA, and the V and J calls and clone size come from that table. The sample records 150,000 or so clones, roughly 83% being singletons. This CDR3 is 14 amino acids long. With 0 bases removed from V and 1 base from J, the gap between germline ends came to 7 bases. From germline, CDR1 is SGHAT and CDR2 FQNNGV.

The sequence derives from a man between 65 and 79 years old who had been exposed to COVID-19. The chain recombines TRBV11-2 with TRBJ2-7; weak D call: TRBD2 (6 bases). Sequencing input: PBMCs or T cells enriched from blood (not recorded which). The CDR3 sequence is CASSLDRESYEQYF. The CDR3 nucleotides read TGTGCCAGCAGCTTAGATCGGGAGTCCTACGAGCAGTACTTC.